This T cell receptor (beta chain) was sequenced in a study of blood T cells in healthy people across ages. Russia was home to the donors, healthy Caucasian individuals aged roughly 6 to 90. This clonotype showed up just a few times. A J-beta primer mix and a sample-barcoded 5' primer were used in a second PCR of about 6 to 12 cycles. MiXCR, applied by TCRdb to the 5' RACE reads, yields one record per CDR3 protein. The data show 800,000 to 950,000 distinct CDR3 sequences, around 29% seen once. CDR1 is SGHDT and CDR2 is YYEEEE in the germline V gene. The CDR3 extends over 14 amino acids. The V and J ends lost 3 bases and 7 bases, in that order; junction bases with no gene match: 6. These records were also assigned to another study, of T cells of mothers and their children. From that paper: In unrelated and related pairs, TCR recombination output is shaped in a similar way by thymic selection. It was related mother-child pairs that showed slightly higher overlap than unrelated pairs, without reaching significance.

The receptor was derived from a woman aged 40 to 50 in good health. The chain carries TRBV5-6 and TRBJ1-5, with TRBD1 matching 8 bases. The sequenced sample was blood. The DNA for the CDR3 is TGTGCCAGCAGCTCCAGACAGGGGTCCCAGCCCCAGCATTTT. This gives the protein CASSSRQGSQPQHF.